Shown below are 31 T cell receptor beta chains from a single sample sequenced in a study of T cell responses to AZD1222 COVID-19 vaccine. Method: immunoSEQ multiplex PCR; TCRdb's copy keeps in-frame clones and lacks some. The sample consists of some 180,000 clones, approximately 93% of them appearing once. The source material was peripheral blood, sampled 28 days after the second AZD1222 dose. The source is an adult who received the AZD1222 COVID-19 vaccine.

The chain couples TRBV29-1 to TRBJ1-4; 7 bases align to TRBD1. This CDR3 contains 18 residues. J gave up 1 base and V 1 base, and 12 bases lay outside the gene matches. Looked up from germline, CDR1 is SQVTM and CDR2 is ANQGSEA. The CDR3 DNA sequence: TGCAGCGTTGAAGGGACAGGTTATCGAGATGGAACTAATGAAAAACTGTTTTTT. This translates into CSVEGTGYRDGTNEKLFF.

The rearrangement uses TRBV5-1 and TRBJ1-1, with D possibly matching TRBD1 (6 bases). V lost 3 bases to trimming and J lost 7 bases, with 10 bases between them. CDR3 size: 12 residues. CDR1 is SGHRS and CDR2 is YFSETQ in the germline V gene. Here the CDR3 reads CASSSSGVEAFF. The CDR3 region has the DNA TGCGCCAGCAGCTCCTCAGGGGTTGAAGCTTTCTTT.

This sequence joins TRBV7-3 and TRBJ1-1, with D perhaps matching TRBD1 (6 bases). Per the germline V gene, CDR1 is SGHTA and CDR2 is FQGTGA. The CDR3 sequence is 14 residues long. V lost 3 bases to trimming and J lost 0 bases, with 8 bases between them. The CDR3 is CASSLGGMNTEAFF. The CDR3 coding sequence is TGTGCCAGCAGCTTGGGGGGCATGAACACTGAAGCTTTCTTT.

The chain recombines TRBV3-1 (or the pseudogene TRBV3-2) with TRBJ2-7, with 11 nucleotides matching TRBD1. Per germline, CDR1 LGHDT and CDR2 YNNKEL (reference sequence). This CDR3 has 19 residues. Trimming removed 0 bases from V and 1 base from J; junction bases left unmatched: 11. The CDR3 nucleotides are TGTGCCAGCAGCCAAGACATAGGGACGAGGGACAGGGGGTCCTACGAGCAGTACTTC. Amino acid sequence: CASSQDIGTRDRGSYEQYF.

The rearrangement uses TRBV6-5 and TRBJ2-4, with 8 bases identical to TRBD2. The J segment lost 0 bases and the V segment lost 6 bases, leaving 1 base of the junction unmatched. Germline V gives CDR1 MNHEY, CDR2 SVGAGI. This CDR3 contains 14 residues. The CDR3 DNA sequence: TGTGCCAGCAGCCTAGCGGGAGCCAAAAACATTCAGTACTTC. Its translation: CASSLAGAKNIQYF.

The chain links TRBV19 to TRBJ1-5, with D maybe TRBD1 (5 bases). Germline V gene data show CDR1 as LNHDA and CDR2 as SQIVND (reference sequence). The ends were cut back, 7 bases at V and 1 base at J, with 11 bases in the middle. This CDR3 has 14 amino acids. CDR3 nucleotides: TGTGCCAGTATTTGGGGGGGGAGCAATCAGCCCCAGCATTTT. Translated: CASIWGGSNQPQHF.

V and J are TRBV19 and TRBJ1-2; unclear D gene. Germline loops: CDR1 LNHDA, CDR2 SQIVND (reference sequence). CDR3 length equals 11 residues. With 5 bases removed from V and 8 bases from J, the gap between germline ends came to 9 bases. This CDR3 is CASSGGSGYTF. Written as DNA, the CDR3 is TGTGCCAGTAGTGGAGGGTCCGGCTACACCTTC.

This clone came up once. The chain links TRBV19 to TRBJ2-2, with D hard to call. Germline CDR1 LNHDA, CDR2 SQIVND (reference sequence). The CDR3 loop spans 14 amino acids. V dropped 2 bases and J dropped 6 bases, with 10 bases sitting between them. The CDR3: CASSIRSSAGELFF. In DNA form, the CDR3 reads TGTGCCAGTAGTATACGGTCGAGCGCCGGGGAGCTGTTTTTT.

J is TRBJ2-5 and V is TRBV27, with 13 bases that match TRBD2. The length of the CDR3 is 15 residues. Per germline, CDR1 MNHEY and CDR2 SMNVEV (reference sequence). The trim removed 0 bases at V and 7 bases at J, leaving 2 bases unmatched. CDR3 in DNA: TGTGCCAGCAGTTTATCTACTAGCGGGAGGGGGACCCAGTACTTC. Encoded protein: CASSLSTSGRGTQYF.

The V and J genes are TRBV12-5 and TRBJ1-3; D is unclear. The CDR3 is made up of 18 amino acids. Trimming left V 0 bases short and J 0 bases short, with 15 bases between. From germline, CDR1 is LGHNT and CDR2 FRNRAP. The CDR3 loop is CASGLVSQIRDSGNTIYF. DNA for the CDR3: TGTGCTAGTGGTTTGGTAAGCCAGATACGAGACTCTGGAAACACCATATATTTT.

The genes are TRBV21-1 and TRBJ2-2; whether TRBD1, the table's D call, matches the DNA was not checked. TRBV21-1 is flagged as a pseudogene. CDR3 length: 15 residues. The CDR3 spells CASSKENSNTGELFF. In DNA, the CDR3 is TGTGCCAGCAGCAAAGAGAACAGTAACACCGGGGAGCTGTTTTTT.

Remarks on this clone: The sample contains more than one DNA sequence encoding this CDR3. This chain connects TRBV5-1 to TRBJ2-6; 8 positions match TRBD1. The V segment lost 0 bases and the J segment 4 bases; nucleotides outside the gene matches: 3. The CDR3 length is 16 residues. Germline CDR1 is SGHRS and CDR2 is YFSETQ. The CDR3 loop reads CASSLAGGSGANVLTF. The CDR3 bases are TGCGCCAGCAGCTTGGCAGGGGGCTCAGGGGCCAACGTCCTGACTTTC.

The chain has TRBV7-9 and TRBJ2-2, with D tentatively TRBD1 (5 bases). The CDR3 is 15 amino acids. V lost 2 bases, J lost 2 bases, and 9 bases lay in between. Germline assignment: CDR1 SEHNR and CDR2 FQNEAQ (reference sequence). CDR3 loop: CASSLLTVNTGELFF. The CDR3 nucleotides are TGTGCCAGCAGCTTATTGACAGTTAACACCGGGGAGCTGTTTTTT.

The chain employs TRBV7-8 and TRBJ1-3; D not resolved. Germline V gene data show CDR1 as SGHVS and CDR2 as FQNEAQ. The CDR3 extends over 14 amino acids. V gave up 2 bases and J gave up 0 bases, with 5 bases separating them. CDR3 sequence: CASSLTSSGNTIYF. The CDR3 DNA sequence: TGTGCCAGCAGCTTAACATCCTCTGGAAACACCATATATTTT. Filled out from reference TRBV7-8 and TRBJ1-3, the complete variable domain reads GAGVSQSPRYKVAKRGQDVALRCDPISGHVSLFWYQQALGQGPEFLTYFQNEAQLDKSGLPSDRFFAERPEGSVSTLKIQRTQQEDSAVYLCASSLTSSGNTIYFGEGSWLTVV.

The rearrangement joins TRBV6-1 to TRBJ1-2; TRBD1 might be the D (6 bases). Looked up from germline, CDR1 is MNHNS and CDR2 is SASEGT. The V gene lost 3 bases and the J gene lost 8 bases, with 13 bases spanning the gap. The CDR3 covers 13 residues. The CDR3 nucleotides read TGTGCCAGCAGTGATACAGGGATGGGGGGCTACACCTTC. Its protein product is CASSDTGMGGYTF.

J is TRBJ1-1 and V is TRBV29-1, with D possibly matching TRBD1 (6 bases). The CDR3 is made up of 14 amino acids. Between the trimmed V and J ends, which lost 2 bases and 6 bases, there was a span of 16 bases. Germline CDR1 reads SQVTM; CDR2 reads ANQGSEA. The CDR3 DNA follows: TGCAGCGTTGAAAGCCTAGGGGGGATCCCTGAAGCTTTCTTT. Translating it yields CSVESLGGIPEAFF. The variable domain in full, completed from reference TRBV29-1 and TRBJ1-1, reads SAVISQKPSRDICQRGTSLTIQCQVDSQVTMMFWYRQQPGQSLTLIATANQGSEATYESGFVIDKFPISRPNLTFSTLTVSNMSPEDSSIYLCSVESLGGIPEAFFGQGTRLTVV.

Comment on this clone: Sequence at one end of the junction differs from germline and may be a read error. The V gene is TRBV6-1, the J gene TRBJ1-2; maybe TRBD1 (5 bases). This CDR3 has 15 amino acids. CDR1 is MNHNS and CDR2 is SASEGT in the germline V gene. The CDR3 loop is CASSEGVGRNYGYTF. The CDR3 coding sequence is TGTGCCAGCAGCGAAGGGGTAGGGCGAAACTATGGCTACACCTTC.

CDR3 amino acids: CASSSGQAVGLTGELFF. The CDR3 DNA is TGCGCCAGCAGCTCCGGACAGGCCGTAGGTCTCACCGGGGAGCTGTTTTTT. The gene calls are TRBV5-1 and TRBJ2-2; 7 bases fit TRBD1. The CDR3 is 17 residues long. Germline V gene data show CDR1 as SGHRS and CDR2 as YFSETQ. The junction had 12 bases not matched to a gene; V was cut back by 3 bases and J by 4 bases.

CDR3 nucleotides: TGCGCCAGCAGCCTTCGAAGGAGGACAGGGAGTGACACCATATATTTT. It specifies CASSLRRRTGSDTIYF. The chain combines TRBV4-3 with TRBJ1-3; 8 bases align to TRBD1. Per the germline V gene, CDR1 is LGHNA and CDR2 is YSLEER. Losses at the gene ends were 4 bases for V and 8 bases for J; bases not matched to a gene: 13. The CDR3 sequence is 16 residues long.

The rearrangement joins TRBV7-2 to TRBJ1-5, with unresolved D. Germline-derived CDR1 and CDR2 are SGHTA and FQGNSA. Trimming left V 2 bases short and J 2 bases short, with 7 bases between. This CDR3 contains 14 residues. This CDR3 is CASSLLSGNQPQHF. The CDR3 nucleotides read TGTGCCAGCAGCTTATTGTCGGGCAATCAGCCCCAGCATTTT.

The genes are TRBV6-5 and TRBJ1-3; D unclear. Trimming removed 0 bases from V and 3 bases from J, with 3 bases in between. This CDR3 has 13 amino acids. From germline, CDR1 is MNHEY and CDR2 SVGAGI. The CDR3 protein is CASSYSIGNTIYF. The CDR3 bases are TGTGCCAGCAGTTACTCGATTGGAAACACCATATATTTT.

The rearrangement links TRBV27 to TRBJ2-7; 9 bases are a match to TRBD2. J lost 9 bases, V lost 3 bases, and 9 bases had no gene match. Germline-derived CDR1 and CDR2 are MNHEY and SMNVEV (reference sequence). The CDR3 consists of 14 residues. In DNA, the CDR3 is TGTGCCAGCAGTTTCCCGGAAGCGGGAGGAAGGCAGTACTTC. Protein: CASSFPEAGGRQYF.

The chain combines TRBV6-6 with TRBJ1-6; 8 nucleotides agree with TRBD1. The CDR3 runs 14 residues. The germline CDR1 and CDR2 sequences are MNHNY and SVGAGI (reference sequence). J lost 7 bases, V lost 8 bases, and 7 bases had no gene match. This CDR3 is CASGVTGGNSPLHF. The DNA for the CDR3 is TGTGCCAGCGGAGTTACAGGGGGAAATTCACCCCTCCACTTT.

The chain uses TRBV5-4 and TRBJ2-2; tentative D call: TRBD2 (5 bases). Germline CDR1 is SGHNT and CDR2 is YYREEE (reference sequence). The CDR3 runs to 14 residues. V was clipped by 4 bases and J by 7 bases, with 14 bases between them. This CDR3 is CASSRGNWGGELFF. DNA of the CDR3: TGTGCCAGCAGCCGGGGAAATTGGGGCGGGGAGCTGTTTTTT.

The rearrangement uses TRBV18 and TRBJ2-6; TRBD1 agrees at 9 bases. CDR1 is KGHSH, CDR2 LQKENI, per germline. V trimming: 6 bases; J trimming: 3 bases; junction bases outside the gene matches: 12. This CDR3 contains 18 residues. CDR3 in DNA: TGTGCCAGCTCTGTGGCCGGGACAGGGTTTTTTGGGGCCAACGTCCTGACTTTC. Translating it yields CASSVAGTGFFGANVLTF.

This chain connects TRBV6-5 to TRBJ1-5, with D maybe TRBD1 (6 bases). Germline V lookup: CDR1 MNHEY, CDR2 SVGAGI. The CDR3 has 14 residues. Trimming removed 6 bases from V and 4 bases from J, with 13 bases in between. As DNA, the CDR3 is TGTGCCAGCAGAACAGGGAAACCAAATCAGCCCCAGCATTTT. Translation gives CASRTGKPNQPQHF.

V gene TRBV3-1 (or the pseudogene TRBV3-2) combines with J gene TRBJ2-7, with 9 nucleotides matching TRBD2. Trimming took 7 bases from V and 2 from J; bases not matched to a gene: 6. CDR3 length: 14 residues. From germline, CDR1 is LGHDT and CDR2 YNNKEL (reference sequence). The CDR3 nucleotides are TGTGCCAGCACCCTGGGGACTAGCACCTACGAGCAGTACTTC. It specifies CASTLGTSTYEQYF.

The rearrangement uses TRBV9 and TRBJ1-1; D gene ambiguous. The CDR3 has 13 amino acids. CDR1 and CDR2 (germline): SGDLS, YYNGEE. V was cut by 4 bases and J by 1 base, with 8 bases left in between. CDR3 bases: TGTGCCAGCAGCCCGGGAACGAACACTGAAGCTTTCTTT. It specifies CASSPGTNTEAFF. The whole variable domain, remainder taken from reference TRBV9 and TRBJ1-1, is DSGVTQTPKHLITATGQRVTLRCSPRSGDLSVYWYQQSLDQGLQFLIQYYNGEERAKGNILERFSAQQFPDLHSELNLSSLELGDSALYFCASSPGTNTEAFFGQGTRLTVV.

The chain uses TRBV20-1 and TRBJ2-1; D gene unclear. This CDR3 has 11 amino acids. V lost 3 bases to trimming and J lost 9 bases, with 9 bases between them. CDR1 and CDR2 (germline): DFQATT, SNEGSKA (reference sequence). This CDR3 is CSASPDVEQFF. The CDR3 coding sequence is TGCAGTGCTAGTCCCGATGTTGAGCAGTTCTTC.

The chain carries TRBV30 and TRBJ1-5; TRBD1 aligns across 9 bases. CDR1 is GTSNPN, CDR2 SVGIG, per germline (reference sequence). The CDR3 consists of 16 residues. Unmatched junction bases numbered 7, after V lost 1 base and J lost 3 bases. The CDR3 nucleotides are TGTGCCTGGAGTGACGGGACAGGGCTTATCAATCAGCCCCAGCATTTT. Amino acid sequence: CAWSDGTGLINQPQHF.

This clone was found once. The V call is TRBV9, the J call TRBJ1-2, with 12 bases matching TRBD1. The CDR3 consists of 13 residues. V lost 7 bases to trimming and J lost 7 bases; unmatched junction nucleotides: 5. The germline CDR1 and CDR2 sequences are SGDLS and YYNGEE. The CDR3 bases are TGTGCCAGCGGGGACAGGGGGCGTTCTGGCTACACCTTC. It translates to CASGDRGRSGYTF.